These 10 T cell receptor beta chains originate from one sample sequenced in a study of blood T cell repertoires in COVID-19. TCRdb's copy holds only in-frame clones and misses some; the assay was immunoSEQ multiplex PCR. The sample has under 45,000 clones; approximately 81% are singletons. The specimen sequenced was peripheral blood. The receptors come from a man between 70 and 80 years old with COVID-19, enrolled during active disease.

The chain joins TRBV28 to TRBJ1-5; TRBD1 is a possible D gene (6 bases). Germline V gives CDR1 MDHEN, CDR2 SYDVKM. This CDR3 spans 14 amino acids. V gave up 6 bases and J gave up 3 bases, with 12 bases separating them. CDR3 sequence: CASRPGTPNQPQHF. Written as DNA, the CDR3 is TGTGCCAGCAGACCCGGGACACCCAATCAGCCCCAGCATTTT.

The genes are TRBV30 and TRBJ1-6, with D hard to call. CDR1 GTSNPN and CDR2 SVGIG come from the germline V gene (reference sequence). V was pared by 0 bases and J by 3 bases, with 9 bases between. This CDR3 has 15 residues. The DNA of the CDR3 is TGTGCCTGGAGTGTACTGAACCTCTATAATTCACCCCTCCACTTT. Encoded protein: CAWSVLNLYNSPLHF.

This clone showed up just once. The gene calls are TRBV7-2 and TRBJ1-6, with D perhaps matching TRBD1 (6 bases). V was shortened by 0 bases and J by 10 bases, with 16 bases between the two germline ends. The germline gives CDR1 SGHTA, CDR2 FQGNSA. The CDR3 has 16 amino acids. In DNA form, the CDR3 reads TGTGCCAGCAGCTTAGCGATGCGACAGGCTTTCTCACCCCTCCACTTT. This sequence encodes CASSLAMRQAFSPLHF. Full variable domain (missing parts from reference TRBV7-2 and TRBJ1-6): GAGVSQSPSNKVTEKGKDVELRCDPISGHTALYWYRQSLGQGLEFLIYFQGNSAPDKSGLPSDRFSAERTGGSVSTLTIQRTQQEDSAVYLCASSLAMRQAFSPLHFGNGTRLTVT.

This clone was counted once. V usage is TRBV5-5 and J usage is TRBJ2-7, with D perhaps TRBD2 (5 bases). The CDR3 sequence is 16 residues long. The V and J ends lost 0 bases and 9 bases respectively, with 22 bases between them. Looked up from germline, CDR1 is SGHKS and CDR2 is YYEKEE (reference sequence). CDR3 loop: CASSLGGLARIIRQYF. CDR3 in DNA: TGTGCCAGCAGCTTGGGTGGCCTAGCCCGGATAATTCGGCAGTACTTC.

The chain employs TRBV28 and TRBJ2-2; 10 positions match TRBD2. J was trimmed by 7 bases and V by 3 bases; bases with no gene match: 2. CDR3 length: 14 residues. Germline V CDR1 and CDR2: MDHEN, SYDVKM. The CDR3 loop is CASSFSGRIGELFF. The CDR3 nucleotides read TGTGCCAGCAGTTTTAGCGGGAGGATCGGGGAGCTGTTTTTT.

The rearrangement joins TRBV19 to TRBJ1-1; D perhaps matches TRBD1 (5 bases). The CDR3 extends over 15 amino acids. With 1 base removed from V and 3 bases from J, the gap between germline ends came to 12 bases. CDR1 and CDR2 (germline): LNHDA, SQIVND (reference sequence). The CDR3 here is CASSIAWSGDTEAFF. The CDR3 nucleotides read TGTGCCAGTAGTATAGCATGGTCGGGGGACACTGAAGCTTTCTTT.

V gene TRBV27 combines with J gene TRBJ1-1; TRBD1 agrees at 9 bases. Germline assignment: CDR1 MNHEY and CDR2 SMNVEV (reference sequence). V was pared by 5 bases and J by 0 bases, with 4 bases of the junction left unmatched. The length of the CDR3 is 15 residues. CDR3: CASSLRTGVNTEAFF. Here the CDR3 DNA reads TGTGCCAGCAGTCTTCGGACAGGGGTGAACACTGAAGCTTTCTTT.

This chain connects TRBV30 to TRBJ1-5; D is undetermined. CDR1 GTSNPN and CDR2 SVGIG come from the germline V gene (reference sequence). The CDR3 extends over 15 amino acids. Trimming shortened V by 0 bases and J by 0 bases, and 9 bases separated the two germline ends. As DNA, the CDR3 is TGTGCCTGGAGTGTACGAGGAGGTAGCAATCAGCCCCAGCATTTT. This translates into CAWSVRGGSNQPQHF.

This clone was seen a single time. The chain links TRBV18 to TRBJ1-1; no definite D call. CDR1 is KGHSH and CDR2 is LQKENI in the germline V gene. There are 14 residues in the CDR3. Deletions cut 6 bases from V and 1 base from J, with 12 bases between. CDR3 sequence (DNA): TGTGCCAGCTCCCCGAAAACAGCGAACACTGAAGCTTTCTTT. Protein sequence: CASSPKTANTEAFF. The variable domain in full, with the rest retrieved from reference TRBV18 and TRBJ1-1, is NAGVMQNPRHLVRRRGQEARLRCSPMKGHSHVYWYRQLPEEGLKFMVYLQKENIIDESGMPKERFSAEFPKEGPSILRIQQVVRGDSAAYFCASSPKTANTEAFFGQGTRLTVV.

As DNA, the CDR3 is TGTGCCACCAGCAAGGGCGCCGACAGGGGGTTGTACGAGCAGTACTTC. Protein product: CATSKGADRGLYEQYF. The V and J genes are TRBV15 and TRBJ2-7, with 9 bases that match TRBD1. This CDR3 spans 16 amino acids. V dropped 4 bases and J dropped 4; count of bases not matched to a gene: 11. Germline assignment: CDR1 LNHNV and CDR2 YYDKDF (reference sequence).